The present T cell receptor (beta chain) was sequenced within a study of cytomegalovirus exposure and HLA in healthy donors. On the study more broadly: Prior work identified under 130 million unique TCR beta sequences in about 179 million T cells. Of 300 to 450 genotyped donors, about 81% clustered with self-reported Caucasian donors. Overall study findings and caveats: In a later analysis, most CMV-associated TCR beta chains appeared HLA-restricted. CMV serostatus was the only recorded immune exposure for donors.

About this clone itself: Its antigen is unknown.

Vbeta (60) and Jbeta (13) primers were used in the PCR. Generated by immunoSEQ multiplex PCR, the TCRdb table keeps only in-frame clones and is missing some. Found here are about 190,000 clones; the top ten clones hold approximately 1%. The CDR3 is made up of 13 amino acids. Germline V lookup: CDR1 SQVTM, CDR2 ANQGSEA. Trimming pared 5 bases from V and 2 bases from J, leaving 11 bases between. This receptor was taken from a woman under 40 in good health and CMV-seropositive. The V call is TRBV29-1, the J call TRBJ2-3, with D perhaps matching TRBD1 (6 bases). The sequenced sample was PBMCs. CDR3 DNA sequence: TGCAGCGTTAGTACAGGGCACACAGATACGCAGTATTTT. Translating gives CSVSTGHTDTQYF.